What follows is one TCR beta chain and its context. The antigen it recognizes is unknown. Base qualities are not recorded, but no much larger clone differs from it by a single base. A second Seattle source provided samples from volunteer blood donors who had recovered from COVID-19. Collaborating institutions collected whole blood in K2EDTA tubes following their own protocols. For TCRbeta analysis, collaborators shipped samples in one of three forms: frozen whole blood, isolated PBMCs, or DNA extracted from either of those sample types. TCRbeta CDR3 regions were amplified from genomic DNA using the immunoSEQ Assay, a bias-controlled multiplex PCR. From the authors' description of their analysis: The number of nucleated cells in each sample was estimated from the amplification of reference gene primers within the assay. Sequence reads were collapsed and filtered to measure the absolute abundance of every unique TCRbeta CDR3 rearrangement. Productive Simpson clonality was computed per sample as the square root of Simpson's diversity index over productive rearrangements. TCRdb took over this immuneACCESS table, retaining in-frame rearrangements with V and J assigned. Such tables are incomplete; in checked studies, under half of the missing clones stem from an unresolved V gene, and the remainder is unexplained. The V and J calls and clone size are taken from that table; D and trimming were inferred from the DNA. The sample yields under 300,000 clones; approximately 86% were counted once. About 7% of the sample rests with the top ten.

The germline V gene encodes CDR1 SGHRS and CDR2 YFSETQ. Reading from cysteine to phenylalanine, the CDR3 counts 17 amino acids. The kept DNA is CDR3 alone, 51 bases in frame from the first base. V has 4 bases trimmed and J has 7 bases trimmed; junction bases matching no gene number 12. The record originates from a study of blood T cell repertoires in COVID-19 (dated by TCRdb to 2020 to 2022). Context from the whole study: Samples covering the acute and convalescent phases of COVID-19 were provided by collaborators in the United States, Italy and Spain. The repertoires were released in a freely available public database meant as a resource for research on the immune response to SARS-CoV-2. Samples were obtained from the ongoing ImmuneRACE study (first 160 participants) and from about 1,300 subjects provided by 6 global collaborators. The material from the prospective study consisted of cDNA or gDNA derived from T cells, B-cell-depleted T cells, or PBMCs. Nearly every sample came with metadata listing a de-identified subject ID, COVID-19 status, age in years and sex. HLA class I and class II types, where available, came from metadata supplied by the sample provider rather than from assay-based typing. The dataset comprised deeply sampled blood TCRbeta repertoires from subjects exposed to, actively infected with, or recovered from COVID-19.

Study-level results and caveats: The amount of clinical and demographic metadata varied by source and participant and was provided uncurated.

The sequence was obtained from a man aged 60 to 69 who had recovered from COVID-19. The rearrangement joined TRBV5-1 to TRBJ2-1; TRBD2 agrees with 12 junctional bases. Input material: peripheral blood. The DNA sequence is as follows: TGCGCCAGCAGCCTACCTAGCGGGGGGGCCTTAGGGAATGAGCAGTTCTTC. Its coded protein is CASSLPSGGALGNEQFF.